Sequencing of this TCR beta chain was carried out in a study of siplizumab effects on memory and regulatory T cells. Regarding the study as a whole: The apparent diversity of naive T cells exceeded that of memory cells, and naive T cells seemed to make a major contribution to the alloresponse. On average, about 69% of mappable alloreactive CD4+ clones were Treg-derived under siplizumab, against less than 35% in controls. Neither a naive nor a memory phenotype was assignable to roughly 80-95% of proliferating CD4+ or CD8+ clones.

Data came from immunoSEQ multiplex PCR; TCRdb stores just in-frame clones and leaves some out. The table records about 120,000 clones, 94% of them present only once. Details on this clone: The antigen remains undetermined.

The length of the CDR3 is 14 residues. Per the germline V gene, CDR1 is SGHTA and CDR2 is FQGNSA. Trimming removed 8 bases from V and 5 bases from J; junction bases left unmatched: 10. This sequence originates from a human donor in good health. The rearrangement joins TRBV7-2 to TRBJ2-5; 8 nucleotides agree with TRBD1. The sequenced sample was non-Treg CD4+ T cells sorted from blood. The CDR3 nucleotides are TGTGCCAGCTTAAAGGACAGGGTGAAGGAGACCCAGTACTTC. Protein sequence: CASLKDRVKETQYF.